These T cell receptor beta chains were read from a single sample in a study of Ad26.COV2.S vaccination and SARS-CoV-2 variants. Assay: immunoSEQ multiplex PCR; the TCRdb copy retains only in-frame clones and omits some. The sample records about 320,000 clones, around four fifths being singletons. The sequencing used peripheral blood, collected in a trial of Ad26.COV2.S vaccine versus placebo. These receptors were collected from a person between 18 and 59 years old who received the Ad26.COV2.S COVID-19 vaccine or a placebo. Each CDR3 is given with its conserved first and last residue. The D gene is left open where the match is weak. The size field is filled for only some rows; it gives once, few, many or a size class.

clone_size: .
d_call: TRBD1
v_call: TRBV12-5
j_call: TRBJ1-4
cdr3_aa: CASGPGGLSVGGGEKLFF
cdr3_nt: TGTGCTAGTGGTCCAGGGGGGCTCAGTGTCGGAGGAGGTGAAAAACTGTTTTTT

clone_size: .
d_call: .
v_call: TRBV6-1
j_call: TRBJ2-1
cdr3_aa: CASSEVNEQFF
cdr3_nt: TGTGCCAGCAGTGAGGTAAATGAGCAGTTCTTC

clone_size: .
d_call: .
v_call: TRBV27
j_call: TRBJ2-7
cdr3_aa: CASSPRPLSPEQYF
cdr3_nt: TGTGCCAGCAGTCCCCGACCCCTATCCCCCGAGCAGTACTTC

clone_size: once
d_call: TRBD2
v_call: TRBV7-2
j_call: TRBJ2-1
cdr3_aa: CASRPSGGANNEQFF
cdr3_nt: TGTGCCAGCAGACCTAGCGGGGGGGCCAACAATGAGCAGTTCTTC

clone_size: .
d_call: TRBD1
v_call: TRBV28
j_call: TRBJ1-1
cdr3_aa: CASSLTPDRGPAFF
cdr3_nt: TGTGCCAGCAGCCTAACCCCGGACAGGGGGCCGGCTTTCTTT

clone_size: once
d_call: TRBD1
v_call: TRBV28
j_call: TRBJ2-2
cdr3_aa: CATTRRRGQPNTGELFF
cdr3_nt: TGTGCCACCACCAGACGACGGGGACAGCCGAACACCGGGGAGCTGTTTTTT

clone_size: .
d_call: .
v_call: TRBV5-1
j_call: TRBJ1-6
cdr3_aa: CASSLETGSSYNSPLHF
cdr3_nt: TGCGCCAGCAGCTTGGAGACAGGTAGCTCCTATAATTCACCCCTCCACTTT

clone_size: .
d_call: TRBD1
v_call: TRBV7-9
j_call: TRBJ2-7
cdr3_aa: CASSSPGQGAKQYF
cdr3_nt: TGTGCCAGCAGCTCACCGGGACAGGGGGCAAAGCAGTACTTC

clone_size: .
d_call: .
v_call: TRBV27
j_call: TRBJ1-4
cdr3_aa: CASSFHGTNEKLFF
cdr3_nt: TGTGCCAGCAGTTTCCACGGAACTAATGAAAAACTGTTTTTT

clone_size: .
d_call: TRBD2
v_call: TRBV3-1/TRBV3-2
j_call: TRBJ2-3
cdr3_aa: CASSQASSGDSDTQYF
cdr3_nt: TGTGCCAGCAGCCAAGCGTCTAGCGGGGACTCAGATACGCAGTATTTT

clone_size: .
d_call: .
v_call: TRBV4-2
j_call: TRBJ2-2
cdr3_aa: CASSQAWRQGGELFF
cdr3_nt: TGTGCCAGCAGCCAAGCCTGGAGGCAGGGTGGGGAGCTGTTTTTT

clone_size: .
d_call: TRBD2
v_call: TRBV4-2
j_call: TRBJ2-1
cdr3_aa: CASSQGGQAGGPNEQFF
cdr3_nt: TGTGCCAGCAGCCAAGGAGGACAAGCGGGGGGGCCTAATGAGCAGTTCTTC

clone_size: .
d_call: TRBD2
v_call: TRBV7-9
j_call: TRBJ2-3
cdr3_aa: CASSYSGGRTDTQYF
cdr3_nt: TGTGCCAGCAGTTATAGCGGGGGGCGCACAGATACGCAGTATTTT

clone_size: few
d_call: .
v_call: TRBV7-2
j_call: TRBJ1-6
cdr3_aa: CASSPSRAGPYYF
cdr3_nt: TGTGCCAGCAGCCCTTCGAGGGCAGGGCCCTATTACTTT

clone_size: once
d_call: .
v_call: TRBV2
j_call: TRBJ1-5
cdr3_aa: CASSEVPGSSNQPQHF
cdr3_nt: TGTGCCAGCAGTGAAGTCCCAGGGAGTAGCAATCAGCCCCAGCATTTT

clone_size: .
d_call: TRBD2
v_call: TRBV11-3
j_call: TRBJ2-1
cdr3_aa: CASSLGTSGGNEQFF
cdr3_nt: TGTGCCAGCAGCTTAGGGACTAGCGGGGGCAATGAGCAGTTCTTC

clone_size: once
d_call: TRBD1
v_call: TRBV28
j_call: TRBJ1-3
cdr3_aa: CASSWSLGTAGNTIYF
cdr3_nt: TGTGCCAGCAGTTGGTCTTTAGGGACAGCTGGAAACACCATATATTTT

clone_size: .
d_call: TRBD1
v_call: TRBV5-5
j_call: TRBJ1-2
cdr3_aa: CASSFEQGARYGYTF
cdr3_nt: TGTGCCAGCAGCTTTGAGCAGGGGGCCCGCTATGGCTACACCTTC

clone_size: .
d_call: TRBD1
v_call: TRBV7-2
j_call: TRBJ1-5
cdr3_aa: CASSLVGQGQPQHF
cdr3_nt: TGTGCCAGCAGCTTAGTGGGACAGGGGCAGCCCCAGCATTTT

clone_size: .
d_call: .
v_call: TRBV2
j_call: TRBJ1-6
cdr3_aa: CASRTGNPSYNSPLHF
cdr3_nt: TGTGCCAGCAGAACAGGGAACCCCTCCTATAATTCACCCCTCCACTTT

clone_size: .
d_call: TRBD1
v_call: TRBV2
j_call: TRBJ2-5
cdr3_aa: CASRKTGGIGQETQYF
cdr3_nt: TGTGCCAGCAGGAAAACAGGGGGGATTGGCCAAGAGACCCAGTACTTC

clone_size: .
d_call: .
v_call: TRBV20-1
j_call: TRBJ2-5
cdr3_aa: CSATTSGTQYF
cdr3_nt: TGCAGTGCCACGACCTCCGGGACTCAGTACTTC

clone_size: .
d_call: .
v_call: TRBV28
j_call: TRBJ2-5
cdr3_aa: CASSLGGRETQYF
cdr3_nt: TGTGCCAGCAGTTTAGGGGGACGGGAGACCCAGTACTTC

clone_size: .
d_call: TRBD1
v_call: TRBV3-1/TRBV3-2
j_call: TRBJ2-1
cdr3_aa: CASSQADRANEQFF
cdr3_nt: TGTGCCAGCAGCCAGGCTGACAGGGCCAATGAGCAGTTCTTC

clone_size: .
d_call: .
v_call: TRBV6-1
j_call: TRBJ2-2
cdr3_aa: CASSEPGRTTGELFF
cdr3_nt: TGTGCCAGCAGTGAGCCCGGACGTACCACCGGGGAGCTGTTTTTT

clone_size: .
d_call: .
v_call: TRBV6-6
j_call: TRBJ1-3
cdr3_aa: CATQGFSGNTIYF
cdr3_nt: TGTGCCACCCAGGGATTCTCTGGAAACACCATATATTTT

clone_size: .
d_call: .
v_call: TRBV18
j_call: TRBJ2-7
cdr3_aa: CASSPLPGTTSYEQYF
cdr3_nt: TGTGCCAGCTCACCACTACCAGGGACCACCTCCTACGAGCAGTACTTC

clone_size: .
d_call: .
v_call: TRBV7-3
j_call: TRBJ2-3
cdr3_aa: CASSPTLATTDTQYF
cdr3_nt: TGTGCCAGCAGCCCCACCCTAGCAACCACAGATACGCAGTATTTT

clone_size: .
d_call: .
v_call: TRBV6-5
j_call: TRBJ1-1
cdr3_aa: CASSFGRRNTEAFF
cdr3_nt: TGTGCCAGCAGTTTTGGACGTAGGAACACTGAAGCTTTCTTT

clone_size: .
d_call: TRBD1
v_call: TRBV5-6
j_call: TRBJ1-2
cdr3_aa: CASSLFGTANYGYTF
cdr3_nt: TGTGCCAGCAGCTTGTTCGGGACAGCTAACTATGGCTACACCTTC

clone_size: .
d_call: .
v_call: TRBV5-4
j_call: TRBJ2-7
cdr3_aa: CASFKGGGSQEQYF
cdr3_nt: TGTGCCAGCTTCAAAGGGGGGGGCTCACAAGAGCAGTACTTC

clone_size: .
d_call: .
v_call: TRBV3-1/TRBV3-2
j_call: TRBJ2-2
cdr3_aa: CASSGVNTGELFF
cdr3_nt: TGTGCCAGCAGCGGAGTTAACACCGGGGAGCTGTTTTTT

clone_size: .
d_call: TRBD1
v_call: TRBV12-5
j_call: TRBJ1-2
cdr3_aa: CASGLVGQGVYGYTF
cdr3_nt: TGTGCTAGTGGTTTGGTAGGACAGGGGGTCTATGGCTACACCTTC

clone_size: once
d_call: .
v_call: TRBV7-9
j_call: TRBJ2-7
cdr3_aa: CASSLVTLEQYF
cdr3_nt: TGTGCCAGCAGCTTGGTGACTCTCGAGCAGTACTTC

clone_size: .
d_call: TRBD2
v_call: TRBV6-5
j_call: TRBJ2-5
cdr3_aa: CAIRLERGGPETQYF
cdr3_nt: TGTGCCATCCGTTTAGAACGGGGGGGCCCAGAGACCCAGTACTTC

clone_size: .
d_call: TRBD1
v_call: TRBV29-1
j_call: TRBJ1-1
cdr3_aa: CSVGGRGQQGTEAFF
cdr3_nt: TGCAGCGTTGGTGGCAGGGGGCAACAGGGCACTGAAGCTTTCTTT

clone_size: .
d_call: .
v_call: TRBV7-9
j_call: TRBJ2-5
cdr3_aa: CASSSPVGRGETQYF
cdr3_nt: TGTGCCAGCAGCTCCCCGGTGGGCCGAGGGGAGACCCAGTACTTC

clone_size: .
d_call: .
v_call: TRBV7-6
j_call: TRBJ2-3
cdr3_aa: CASSGGGFDTQYF
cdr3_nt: TGTGCCAGCAGCGGGGGTGGGTTTGATACGCAGTATTTT

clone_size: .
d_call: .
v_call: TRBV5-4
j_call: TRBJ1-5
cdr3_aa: CASSLAGGSNQPQHF
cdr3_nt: TGTGCCAGCAGCTTGGCCGGCGGGAGCAATCAGCCCCAGCATTTT

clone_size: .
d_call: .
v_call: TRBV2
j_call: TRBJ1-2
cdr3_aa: CASSVVRVGDGYTF
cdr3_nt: TGTGCCAGCAGTGTGGTCCGGGTGGGGGATGGCTACACCTTC

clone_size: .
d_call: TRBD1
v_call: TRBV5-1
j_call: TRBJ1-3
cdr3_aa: CASSLWDSSGNTIYF
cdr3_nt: TGCGCCAGCAGCTTGTGGGACAGTTCTGGAAACACCATATATTTT

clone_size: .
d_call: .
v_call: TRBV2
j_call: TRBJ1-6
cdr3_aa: CASRRRGEGYNSPLHF
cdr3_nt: TGTGCCAGCCGTCGGCGTGGAGAGGGATATAATTCACCCCTCCACTTT

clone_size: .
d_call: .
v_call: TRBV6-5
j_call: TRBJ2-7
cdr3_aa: CASSLNREQYF
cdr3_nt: TGTGCCAGCAGTCTGAATCGCGAGCAGTACTTC

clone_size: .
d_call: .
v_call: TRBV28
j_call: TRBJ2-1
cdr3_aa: CATRQDSYNEQFF
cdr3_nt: TGTGCCACCAGGCAGGACTCCTACAATGAGCAGTTCTTC

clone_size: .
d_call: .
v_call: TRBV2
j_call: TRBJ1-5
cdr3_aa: CASSRLGQPQHF
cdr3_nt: TGTGCCAGCAGTAGACTTGGGCAGCCCCAGCATTTT

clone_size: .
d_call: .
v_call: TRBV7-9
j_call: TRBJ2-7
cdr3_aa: CASSLGFTYEQYF
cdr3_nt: TGTGCCAGCAGCTTAGGGTTTACCTACGAGCAGTACTTC

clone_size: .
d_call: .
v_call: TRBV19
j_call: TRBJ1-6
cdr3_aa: CASRQAVASLSYNSPLHF
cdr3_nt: TGTGCCAGTCGGCAGGCGGTGGCGTCTCTCTCTTATAATTCACCCCTCCACTTT

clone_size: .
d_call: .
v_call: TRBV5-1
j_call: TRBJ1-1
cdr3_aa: CASSGGSSDTEAFF
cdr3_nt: TGCGCCAGCAGCGGAGGATCGAGCGACACTGAAGCTTTCTTT

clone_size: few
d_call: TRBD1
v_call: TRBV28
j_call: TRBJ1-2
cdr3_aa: CASSGGQGAGYTF
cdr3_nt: TGTGCCAGCAGTGGTGGACAGGGGGCAGGTTACACCTTC

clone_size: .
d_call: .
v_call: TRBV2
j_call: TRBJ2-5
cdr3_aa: CASSEALNRPGETQYF
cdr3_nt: TGTGCCAGCAGTGAAGCGCTGAACAGGCCAGGGGAGACCCAGTACTTC

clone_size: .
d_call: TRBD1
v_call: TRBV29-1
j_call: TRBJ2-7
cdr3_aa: CSVGTGGSYEQYF
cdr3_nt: TGCAGCGTTGGGACAGGGGGCTCCTACGAGCAGTACTTC

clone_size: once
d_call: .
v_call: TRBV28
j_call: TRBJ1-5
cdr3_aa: CASSLLRNSNQPQHF
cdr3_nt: TGTGCCAGCAGTTTATTACGCAATAGCAATCAGCCCCAGCATTTT

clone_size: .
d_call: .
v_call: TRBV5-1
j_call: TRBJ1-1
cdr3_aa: CASSSGQPNTEAFF
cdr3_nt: TGCGCCAGCAGCTCCGGCCAGCCTAACACTGAAGCTTTCTTT